The entry below gives a single TCR beta chain sequence along with its context. These data belong to a study of blood T cell repertoires in COVID-19. The CDR3 has 12 amino acids. Germline loops: CDR1 MNHEY, CDR2 SVGAGI. The trim removed 6 bases at V and 8 bases at J, leaving 5 bases unmatched. How the authors handled the data: Reference gene primers were amplified, and this amplification served to estimate nucleated cell counts. Profiling relied on immunoSEQ multiplex PCR, and the TCRdb table lists in-frame clones only, not all of them. D and trimming were read from the DNA, whereas the V and J calls and clone size are those reported in that table. The sample lists about 130,000 clones, about 83% occurring once.

The V gene is TRBV6-5, the J gene TRBJ1-2, with 8 bases fitting TRBD1. The material sequenced was peripheral blood. The receptor's source is a man between 35 and 55 years old with active or convalescent COVID-19. DNA of the CDR3: TGTGCCAGCAGAACACAGGGGGGGGGCTACACCTTC. Residues: CASRTQGGGYTF.